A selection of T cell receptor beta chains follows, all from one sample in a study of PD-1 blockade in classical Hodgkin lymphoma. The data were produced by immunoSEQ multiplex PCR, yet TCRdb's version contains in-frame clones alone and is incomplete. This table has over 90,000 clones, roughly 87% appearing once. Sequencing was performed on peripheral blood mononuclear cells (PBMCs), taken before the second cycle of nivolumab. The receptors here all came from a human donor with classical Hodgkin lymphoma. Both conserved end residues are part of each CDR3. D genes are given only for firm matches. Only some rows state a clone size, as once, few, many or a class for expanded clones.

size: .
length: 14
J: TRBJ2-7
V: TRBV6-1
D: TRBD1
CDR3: CASTGTGLSYEQYF
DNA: TGTGCCAGCACAGGGACAGGGCTTTCCTACGAGCAGTACTTC

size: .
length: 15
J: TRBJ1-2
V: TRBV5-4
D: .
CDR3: CASLALPGNTYGYTF
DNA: TGTGCCAGCTTGGCCTTACCAGGAAATACCTATGGCTACACCTTC

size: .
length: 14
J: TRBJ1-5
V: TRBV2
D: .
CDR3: CASSAVAENQPQHF
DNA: TGTGCCAGCAGTGCGGTCGCAGAGAATCAGCCCCAGCATTTT

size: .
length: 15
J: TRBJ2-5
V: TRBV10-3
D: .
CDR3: CAISDPVRVGETQYF
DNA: TGTGCCATCAGTGACCCGGTCAGGGTGGGAGAGACCCAGTACTTC

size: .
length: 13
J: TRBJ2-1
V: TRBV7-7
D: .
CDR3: CASSLTPDNEQFF
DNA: TGTGCTAGCAGCTTAACCCCCGACAATGAGCAGTTCTTC

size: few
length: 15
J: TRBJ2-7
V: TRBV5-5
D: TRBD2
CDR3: CASSAGTSGTYEQYF
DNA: TGTGCCAGCAGCGCCGGGACTAGCGGAACCTACGAGCAGTACTTC

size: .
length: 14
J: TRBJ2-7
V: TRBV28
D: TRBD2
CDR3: CASSSRLAPYEQYF
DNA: TGTGCCAGCAGCTCCCGACTAGCGCCCTACGAGCAGTACTTC

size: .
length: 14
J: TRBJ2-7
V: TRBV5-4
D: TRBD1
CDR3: CASSWDRVVYEQYF
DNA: TGTGCCAGCAGCTGGGACAGAGTGGTCTACGAGCAGTACTTC

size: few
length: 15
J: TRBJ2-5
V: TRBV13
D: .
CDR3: CASSTKRALQETQYF
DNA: TGTGCCAGCAGCACAAAAAGGGCCCTCCAAGAGACCCAGTACTTC

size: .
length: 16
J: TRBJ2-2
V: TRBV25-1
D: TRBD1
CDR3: CASSGIRTGDTGELFF
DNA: TGTGCCAGCAGTGGGATTCGGACAGGAGACACCGGGGAGCTGTTTTTT

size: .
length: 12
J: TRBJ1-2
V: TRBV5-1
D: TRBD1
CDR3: CASSFDRDGYTF
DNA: TGCGCCAGCAGCTTTGACAGGGATGGCTACACCTTC

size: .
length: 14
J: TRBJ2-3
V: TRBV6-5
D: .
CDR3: CASSYSEGTDTQYF
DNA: TGTGCCAGCAGTTACTCGGAGGGCACAGATACGCAGTATTTT

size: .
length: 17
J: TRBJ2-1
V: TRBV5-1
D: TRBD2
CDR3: CASRIDAGTTVGNEQFF
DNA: TGCGCCAGCAGGATAGACGCCGGGACTACCGTCGGCAATGAGCAGTTCTTC

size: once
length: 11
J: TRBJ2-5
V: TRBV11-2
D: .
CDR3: CASARGETQYF
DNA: TGTGCCAGCGCGCGGGGAGAGACCCAGTACTTC

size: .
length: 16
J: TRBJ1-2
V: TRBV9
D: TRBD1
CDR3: CASSGGDRAPIYGYTF
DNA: TGTGCCAGCAGCGGGGGGGACAGGGCCCCCATCTATGGCTACACCTTC

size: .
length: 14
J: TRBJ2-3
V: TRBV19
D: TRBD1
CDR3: CASSGTGSTDTQYF
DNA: TGTGCCAGTAGTGGGACAGGGAGCACAGATACGCAGTATTTT

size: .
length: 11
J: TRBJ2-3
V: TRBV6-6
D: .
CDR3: CASSPRDTQYF
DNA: TGTGCCAGCAGCCCGAGGGATACGCAGTATTTT

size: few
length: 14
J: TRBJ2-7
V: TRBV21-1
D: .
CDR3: CASSKNRGLHEQYF
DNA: TGTGCCAGCAGCAAGAACAGGGGGCTTCACGAGCAGTACTTC

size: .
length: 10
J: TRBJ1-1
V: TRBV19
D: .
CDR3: CASSHTEAFF
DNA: TGTGCCAGTAGCCACACTGAAGCTTTCTTT

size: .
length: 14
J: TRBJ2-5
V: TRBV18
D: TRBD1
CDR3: CASSPTGYQETQYF
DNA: TGTGCCAGCTCCCCGACAGGGTACCAAGAGACCCAGTACTTC

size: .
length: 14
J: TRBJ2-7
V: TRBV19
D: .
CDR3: CASTPGPMGYEQYF
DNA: TGTGCCAGTACACCGGGGCCCATGGGTTACGAGCAGTACTTC

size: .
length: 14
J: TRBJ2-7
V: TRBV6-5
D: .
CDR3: CASSYGYGPYEQYF
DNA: TGTGCCAGCAGTTACGGGTACGGCCCCTACGAGCAGTACTTC

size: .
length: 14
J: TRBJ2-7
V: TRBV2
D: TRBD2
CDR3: CASSTSGGIYEQYF
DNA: TGTGCCAGCAGTACTAGCGGGGGGATTTACGAGCAGTACTTC

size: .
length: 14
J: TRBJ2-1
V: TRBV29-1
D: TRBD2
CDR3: CSDGLAGDYNEQFF
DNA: TGCAGCGACGGACTAGCGGGGGACTACAATGAGCAGTTCTTC

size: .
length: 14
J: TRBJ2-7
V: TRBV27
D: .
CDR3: CASRPTPDSYEQYF
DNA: TGTGCCAGCAGACCCACCCCGGACAGTTACGAGCAGTACTTC

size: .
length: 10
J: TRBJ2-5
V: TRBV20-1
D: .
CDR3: CSARKETQYF
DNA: TGCAGTGCTAGAAAGGAGACCCAGTACTTC

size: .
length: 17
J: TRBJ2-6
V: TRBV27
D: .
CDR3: CASSTRQAYSGANVLTF
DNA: TGTGCCAGCAGTACGCGACAGGCATACTCTGGGGCCAACGTCCTGACTTTC

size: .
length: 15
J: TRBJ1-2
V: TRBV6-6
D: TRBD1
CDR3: CASSSPGQGFYGYTF
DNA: TGTGCCAGCAGTTCCCCTGGACAGGGATTCTATGGCTACACCTTC

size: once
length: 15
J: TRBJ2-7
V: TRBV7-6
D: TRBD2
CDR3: CASSLASGPINEQYF
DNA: TGTGCCAGCAGCTTAGCTAGCGGGCCGATAAACGAGCAGTACTTC

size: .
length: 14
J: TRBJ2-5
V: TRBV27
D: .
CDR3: CASSFSGRQETQYF
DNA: TGTGCCAGCAGTTTCTCCGGGAGACAAGAGACCCAGTACTTC

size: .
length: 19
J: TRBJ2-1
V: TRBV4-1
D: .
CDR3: CASSQRLAVETEEYNEQFF
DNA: TGCGCCAGCAGCCAAAGGTTGGCTGTTGAGACGGAGGAATACAATGAGCAGTTCTTC

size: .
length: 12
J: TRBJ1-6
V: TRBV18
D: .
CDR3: CASSPPNSPLHF
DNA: TGTGCCAGCTCACCACCTAACTCACCCCTCCACTTT

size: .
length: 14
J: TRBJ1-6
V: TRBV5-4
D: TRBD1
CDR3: CASRKGDSNSPLHF
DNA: TGTGCCAGCCGAAAAGGGGACAGTAATTCACCCCTCCACTTT

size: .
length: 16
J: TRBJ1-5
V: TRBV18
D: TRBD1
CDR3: CASSPRGQGGYQPQHF
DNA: TGTGCCAGCTCACCGCGAGGACAGGGGGGATATCAGCCCCAGCATTTT

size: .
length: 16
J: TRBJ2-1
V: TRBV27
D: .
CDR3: CASSLRLVLAYNEQFF
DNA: TGTGCCAGCAGTTTACGGCTAGTCCTCGCCTACAATGAGCAGTTCTTC

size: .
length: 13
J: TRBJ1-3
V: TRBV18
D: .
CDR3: CASSQPPGNTIYF
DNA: TGTGCCAGCTCACAACCCCCTGGAAACACCATATATTTT

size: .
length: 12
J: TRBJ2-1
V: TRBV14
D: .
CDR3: CASSPRGYEQFF
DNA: TGTGCCAGCAGCCCCAGGGGTTACGAGCAGTTCTTC